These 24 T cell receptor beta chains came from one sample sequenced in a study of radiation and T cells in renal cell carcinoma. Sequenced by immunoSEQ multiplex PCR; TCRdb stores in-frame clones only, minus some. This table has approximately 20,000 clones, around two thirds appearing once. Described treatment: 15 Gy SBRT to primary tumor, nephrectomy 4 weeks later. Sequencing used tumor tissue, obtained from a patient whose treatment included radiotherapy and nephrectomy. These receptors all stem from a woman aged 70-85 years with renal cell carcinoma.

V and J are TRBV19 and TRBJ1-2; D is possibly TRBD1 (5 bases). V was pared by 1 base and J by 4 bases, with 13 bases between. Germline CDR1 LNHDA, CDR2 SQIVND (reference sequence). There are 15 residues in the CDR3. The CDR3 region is CASSIADRDSYGYTF. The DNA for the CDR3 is TGTGCCAGTAGTATAGCAGACCGGGACTCCTATGGCTACACCTTC.

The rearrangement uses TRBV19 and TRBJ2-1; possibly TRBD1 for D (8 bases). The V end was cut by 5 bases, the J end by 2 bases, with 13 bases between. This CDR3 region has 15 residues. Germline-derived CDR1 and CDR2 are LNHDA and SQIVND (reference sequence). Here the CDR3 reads CASSATGGAYNEQFF. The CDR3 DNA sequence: TGTGCCAGTAGTGCCACAGGGGGGGCCTACAATGAGCAGTTCTTC.

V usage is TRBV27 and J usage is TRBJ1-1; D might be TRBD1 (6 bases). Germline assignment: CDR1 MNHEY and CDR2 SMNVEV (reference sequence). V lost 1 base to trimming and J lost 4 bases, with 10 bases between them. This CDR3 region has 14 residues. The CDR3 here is CASSLLGATTEAFF. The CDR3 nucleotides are TGTGCCAGCAGTTTATTGGGGGCGACCACTGAAGCTTTCTTT.

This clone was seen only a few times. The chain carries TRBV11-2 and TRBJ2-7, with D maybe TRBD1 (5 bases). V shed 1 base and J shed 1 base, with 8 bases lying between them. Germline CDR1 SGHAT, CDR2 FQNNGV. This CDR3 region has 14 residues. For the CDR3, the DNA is TGTGCCAGCAGCTTAGGCCGACAGTCCTACGAGCAGTACTTC. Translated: CASSLGRQSYEQYF.

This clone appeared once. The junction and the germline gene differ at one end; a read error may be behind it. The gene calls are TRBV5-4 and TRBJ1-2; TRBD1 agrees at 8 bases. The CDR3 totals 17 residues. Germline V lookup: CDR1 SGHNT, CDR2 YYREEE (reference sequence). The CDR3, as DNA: TGCGCCAGCAGCCAAGACCTAACAGGGGGGACGAACTATGGCTACACCTTC. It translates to CASSQDLTGGTNYGYTF.

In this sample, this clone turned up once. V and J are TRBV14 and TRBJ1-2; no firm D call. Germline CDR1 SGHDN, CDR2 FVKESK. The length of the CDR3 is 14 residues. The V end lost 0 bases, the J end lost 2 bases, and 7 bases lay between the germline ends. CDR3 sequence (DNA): TGTGCCAGCAGCCAAGAAAGCCTAAACTATGGCTACACCTTC. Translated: CASSQESLNYGYTF. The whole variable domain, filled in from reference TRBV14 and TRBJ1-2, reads EAGVTQFPSHSVIEKGQTVTLRCDPISGHDNLYWYRRVMGKEIKFLLHFVKESKQDESGMPNNRFLAERTGGTYSTLKVQPAELEDSGVYFCASSQESLNYGYTFGSGTRLTVV.

The CDR3 region has the DNA TGCGCCAGCAGCCTTGGTGCTGGGGGTTTTGTAGCTTTCTTT. It codes for CASSLGAGGFVAFF. J is TRBJ1-1 and V is TRBV4-3, with D possibly matching TRBD1 (5 bases). Germline CDR1 reads LGHNA; CDR2 reads YSLEER. The CDR3 extends over 14 amino acids. V was clipped by 4 bases and J by 10 bases, with 19 bases between them.

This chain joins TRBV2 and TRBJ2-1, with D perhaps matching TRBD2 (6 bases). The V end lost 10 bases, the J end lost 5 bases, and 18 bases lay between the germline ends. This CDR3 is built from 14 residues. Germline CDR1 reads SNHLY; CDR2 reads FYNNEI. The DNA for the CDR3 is TGTGCCACCGGACGCGGGGTCTATAACAATGAGCAGTTCTTC. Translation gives CATGRGVYNNEQFF.

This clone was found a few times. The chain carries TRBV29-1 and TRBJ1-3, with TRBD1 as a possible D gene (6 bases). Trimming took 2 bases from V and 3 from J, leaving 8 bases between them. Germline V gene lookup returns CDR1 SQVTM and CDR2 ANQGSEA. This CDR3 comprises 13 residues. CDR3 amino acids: CSVEYRVGNTIYF. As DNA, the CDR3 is TGCAGCGTTGAATACAGGGTTGGAAACACCATATATTTT.

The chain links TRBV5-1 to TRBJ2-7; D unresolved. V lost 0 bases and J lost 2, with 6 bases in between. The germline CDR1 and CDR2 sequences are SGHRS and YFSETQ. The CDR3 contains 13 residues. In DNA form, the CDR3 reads TGCGCCAGCAGCTTGGGACCGACCTACGAGCAGTACTTC. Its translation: CASSLGPTYEQYF.

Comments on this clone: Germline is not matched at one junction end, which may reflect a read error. CDR3 region: CASSEAKAGVIF. CDR3 nucleotides: TGTGCCAGCAGTGAAGCAAAAGCAGGGGTGATCTTC. V gene TRBV6-1 combines with J gene TRBJ2-7, with D maybe TRBD1 (6 bases). The CDR3 length is 12 residues. Germline CDR1 and CDR2: MNHNS and SASEGT.

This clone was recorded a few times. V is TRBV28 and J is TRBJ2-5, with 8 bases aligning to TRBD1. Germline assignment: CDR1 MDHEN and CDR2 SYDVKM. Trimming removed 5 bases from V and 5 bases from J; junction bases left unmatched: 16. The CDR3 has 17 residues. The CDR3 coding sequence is TGTGCCAGCAGTCTCCGGGACAGGACAATCTCCGGGGAGACCCAGTACTTC. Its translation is CASSLRDRTISGETQYF.

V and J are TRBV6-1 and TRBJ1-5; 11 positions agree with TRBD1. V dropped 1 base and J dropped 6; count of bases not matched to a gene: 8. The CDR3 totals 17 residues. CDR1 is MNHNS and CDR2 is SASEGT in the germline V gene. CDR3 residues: CASSEGDRGKEIQPQHF. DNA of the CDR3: TGTGCCAGCAGTGAAGGGGACAGGGGGAAGGAGATTCAGCCCCAGCATTTT.

CDR3 protein: CASSAAGEADTQYF. As DNA, the CDR3 is TGTGCCAGTAGTGCGGCGGGGGAAGCAGATACGCAGTATTTT. The chain couples TRBV19 to TRBJ2-3; 7 bases fit TRBD2. This CDR3 contains 14 residues. CDR1 is LNHDA, CDR2 SQIVND, per germline (reference sequence). V gave up 5 bases and J gave up 4 bases; unmatched junction bases: 6.

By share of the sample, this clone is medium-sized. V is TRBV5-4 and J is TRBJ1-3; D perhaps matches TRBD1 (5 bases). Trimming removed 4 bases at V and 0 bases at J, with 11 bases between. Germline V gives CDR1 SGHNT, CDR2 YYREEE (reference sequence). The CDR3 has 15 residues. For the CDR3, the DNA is TGTGCCAGCAGCCTGCAGGGTACCTCTGGAAACACCATATATTTT. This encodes CASSLQGTSGNTIYF.

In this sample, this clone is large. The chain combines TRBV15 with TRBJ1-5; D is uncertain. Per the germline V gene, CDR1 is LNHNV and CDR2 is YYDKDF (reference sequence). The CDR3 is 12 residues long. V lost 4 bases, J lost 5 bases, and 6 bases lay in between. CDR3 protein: CATSKVDQPQHF. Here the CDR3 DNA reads TGTGCCACCAGCAAAGTAGATCAGCCCCAGCATTTT.

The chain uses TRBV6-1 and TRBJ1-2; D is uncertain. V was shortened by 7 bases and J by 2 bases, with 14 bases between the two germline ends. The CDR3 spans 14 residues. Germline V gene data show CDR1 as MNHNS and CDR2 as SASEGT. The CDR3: CASTSSAGNYGYTF. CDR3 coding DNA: TGTGCCAGCACATCGTCGGCAGGAAACTATGGCTACACCTTC.

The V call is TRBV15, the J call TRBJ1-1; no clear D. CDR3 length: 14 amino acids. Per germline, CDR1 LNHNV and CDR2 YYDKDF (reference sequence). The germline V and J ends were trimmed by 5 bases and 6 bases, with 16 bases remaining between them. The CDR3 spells CATSHLHGSPEAFF. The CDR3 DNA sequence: TGTGCCACCAGCCACTTACACGGGTCCCCTGAAGCTTTCTTT.

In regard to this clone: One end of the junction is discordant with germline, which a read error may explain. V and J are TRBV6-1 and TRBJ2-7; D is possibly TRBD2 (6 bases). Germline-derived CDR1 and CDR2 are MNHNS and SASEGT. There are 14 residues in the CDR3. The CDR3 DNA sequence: TGTGCCAGCAGTGAGCCTAGCGCCGTTAAGCAGGCGGACTTC. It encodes CASSEPSAVKQADF.

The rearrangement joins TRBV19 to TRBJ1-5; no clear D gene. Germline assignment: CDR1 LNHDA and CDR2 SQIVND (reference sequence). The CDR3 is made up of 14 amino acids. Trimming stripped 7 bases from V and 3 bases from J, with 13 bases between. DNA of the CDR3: TGTGCCAGTAATCCCTCGGGTTACAATCAGCCCCAGCATTTT. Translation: CASNPSGYNQPQHF.

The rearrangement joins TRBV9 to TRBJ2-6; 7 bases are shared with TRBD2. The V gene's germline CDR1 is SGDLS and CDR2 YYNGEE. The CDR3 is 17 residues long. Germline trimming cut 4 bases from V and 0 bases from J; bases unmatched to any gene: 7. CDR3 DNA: TGTGCCAGCAGCCCCTTGGGGGGGAGCTCTGGGGCCAACGTCCTGACTTTC. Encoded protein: CASSPLGGSSGANVLTF.

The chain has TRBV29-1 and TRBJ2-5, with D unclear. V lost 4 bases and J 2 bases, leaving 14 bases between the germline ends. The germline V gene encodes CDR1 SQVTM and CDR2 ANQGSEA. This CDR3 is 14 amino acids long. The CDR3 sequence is CSVAHVVGQETQYF. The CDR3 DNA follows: TGCAGCGTTGCCCACGTCGTAGGTCAAGAGACCCAGTACTTC.

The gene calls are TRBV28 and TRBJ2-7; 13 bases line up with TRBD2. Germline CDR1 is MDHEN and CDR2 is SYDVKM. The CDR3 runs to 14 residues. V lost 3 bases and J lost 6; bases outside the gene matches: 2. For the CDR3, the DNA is TGTGCCAGCAGTTTTGGACTAGCGGGGGCCGAGCAGTACTTC. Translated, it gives CASSFGLAGAEQYF.

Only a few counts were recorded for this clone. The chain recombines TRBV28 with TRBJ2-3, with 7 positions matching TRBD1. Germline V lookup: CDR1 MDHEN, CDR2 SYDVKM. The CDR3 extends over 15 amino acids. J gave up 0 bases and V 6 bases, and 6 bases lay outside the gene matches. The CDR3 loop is CASRLGQPSTDTQYF. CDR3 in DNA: TGTGCCAGCAGGCTGGGACAGCCAAGCACAGATACGCAGTATTTT.